This TCR beta chain was captured by sequencing in a study of blood T cell dynamics during melanoma immunotherapy. As concerns this clone: No antigen is known for it.

Clones were read by immunoSEQ multiplex PCR, and TCRdb kept only the in-frame ones, dropping some. The table lists roughly 20,000 clones, 87% of them singletons. The V end was cut by 1 base, the J end by 5 bases, with 6 bases between. CDR1 is SGHKS, CDR2 YYEKEE, per germline (reference sequence). The CDR3 totals 12 residues. Time point here: week 3, after first cycle of checkpoint inhibitor. Patients with prior systemic cancer treatment, concomitant immunosuppressants, or other active malignancies were excluded. Notes on the study in general: Disease-control patients' PBMC repertoires became either more clonal or more diverse at W3.

Sequenced here: blood, sampled from a patient treated with checkpoint blockade. This TCR was sampled from a human donor with melanoma. The J gene is TRBJ1-1, the V gene TRBV5-5; D unresolved. The CDR3 sequence is CASSLTDTEAFF. In DNA form, the CDR3 reads TGTGCCAGCAGCTTGACCGATACTGAAGCTTTCTTT.